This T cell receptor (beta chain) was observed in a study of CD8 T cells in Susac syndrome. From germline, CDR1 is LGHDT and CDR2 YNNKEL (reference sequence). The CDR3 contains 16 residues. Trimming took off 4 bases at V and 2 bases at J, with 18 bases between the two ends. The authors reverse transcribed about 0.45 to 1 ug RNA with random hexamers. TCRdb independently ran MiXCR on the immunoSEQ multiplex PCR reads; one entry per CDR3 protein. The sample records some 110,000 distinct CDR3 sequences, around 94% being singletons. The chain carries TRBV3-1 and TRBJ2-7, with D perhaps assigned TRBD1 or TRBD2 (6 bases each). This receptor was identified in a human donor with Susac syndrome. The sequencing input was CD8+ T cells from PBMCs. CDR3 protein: CASSRPPGGVPYEQYF. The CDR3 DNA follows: TGTGCCAGCAGCCGCCCCCCCGGGGGCGTCCCCTACGAGCAGTACTTC.